One sample yielded the 26 T cell receptor beta chains listed below, sequenced in a study of beta chain features in type 1 diabetes. Sequencing targeted expressed TCRB transcripts, as all isolated RNA had been reverse transcribed. Profiling relied on immunoSEQ multiplex PCR, and the TCRdb table lists in-frame clones only, not all of them. The sample records 130,000 or so clones, around a tenth being singletons. The sequenced sample was central memory CD4+ T cells from blood. All receptors come from a man aged 18 to 29 in good health.

This clone was observed a handful of times. This chain links TRBV29-1 with TRBJ2-2, with a weak D call TRBD2 (6 bases). The CDR3 extends over 15 amino acids. Per the germline V gene, CDR1 is SQVTM and CDR2 is ANQGSEA. V lost 7 bases and J lost 5, with 20 bases in between. The CDR3 protein is CSALGRGWGTGELFF. CDR3 coding DNA: TGCAGCGCACTCGGTCGGGGGTGGGGGACCGGGGAGCTGTTTTTT.

V usage is TRBV6-5 and J usage is TRBJ2-7; D is uncertain. The CDR3 sequence is 14 residues long. Trimming stripped 6 bases from V and 3 bases from J, with 15 bases between. CDR1 is MNHEY and CDR2 is SVGAGI in the germline V gene. Here the CDR3 DNA reads TGTGCCAGCAGCAAAGAGCCAGAGGACTACGAGCAGTACTTC. Encoded protein: CASSKEPEDYEQYF.

CDR3: CASSRLAGGEETQYF. CDR3 DNA sequence: TGTGCCAGCAGTCGCCTAGCGGGGGGGGAAGAGACCCAGTACTTC. The rearrangement links TRBV6-5 to TRBJ2-5, with TRBD2 identical over 12 bases. The germline CDR1 and CDR2 sequences are MNHEY and SVGAGI. This CDR3 is built from 15 residues. V trimming: 5 bases; J trimming: 3 bases; junction bases outside the gene matches: 4.

The chain joins TRBV28 to TRBJ2-5; D is possibly TRBD1 (5 bases). The CDR3 totals 12 residues. V lost 2 bases, J lost 4 bases, and 5 bases lay in between. Germline CDR1 reads MDHEN; CDR2 reads SYDVKM. CDR3 amino acids: CASSLRGETQYF. DNA for the CDR3: TGTGCCAGCAGTTTAAGGGGAGAGACCCAGTACTTC.

This clone was seen a handful of times. The rearrangement links TRBV30 to TRBJ1-2, with D possibly TRBD1 on 6 matching bases. Deletions cut 8 bases from V and 4 bases from J, with 17 bases between. Germline V gives CDR1 GTSNPN, CDR2 SVGIG (reference sequence). The CDR3 spans 13 residues. The CDR3 reads CAAGRGAFYGYTF. The CDR3 DNA reads TGTGCCGCTGGGCGGGGGGCCTTCTATGGCTACACCTTC. The full variable domain, completed using reference TRBV30 and TRBJ1-2, is SQTIHQWPATLVQPVGSPLSLECTVEGTSNPNLYWYRQAAGRGLQLLFYSVGIGQISSEVPQNLSASRPQDRQFILSSKKLLLSDSGFYLCAAGRGAFYGYTFGSGTRLTVV.

The chain is built from TRBV7-9 and TRBJ2-7; 9 bases align to TRBD1. Germline V lookup: CDR1 SEHNR, CDR2 FQNEAQ (reference sequence). The CDR3 extends over 14 amino acids. Trimming cost V 6 bases and J 7 bases; bases outside gene matches: 10. The DNA of the CDR3 is TGTGCCAGCAGTCCGGGACAGGGCTCTTGGGAGCAGTACTTC. It specifies CASSPGQGSWEQYF.

This clone was counted at least ten times. The genes are TRBV6-4 and TRBJ2-1; 10 nucleotides line up with TRBD2. CDR1 is MRHNA and CDR2 is SNTAGT in the germline V gene. The trim removed 0 bases at V and 9 bases at J, leaving 2 bases unmatched. CDR3 length equals 14 residues. The chain's CDR3 is CASSDSLAGAEQFF. CDR3 DNA: TGTGCCAGCAGTGACTCCCTAGCGGGGGCTGAGCAGTTCTTC.

This clone came up many times. This chain joins TRBV7-2 and TRBJ1-5, with D tentatively TRBD1 (6 bases). In germline, CDR1 is SGHTA, CDR2 FQGNSA. The CDR3 is 15 residues long. Trimming took 5 bases from V and 3 from J, leaving 14 bases between them. The DNA of the CDR3 is TGTGCCAGCAGCACCGGGACAATGGACAATCAGCCCCAGCATTTT. This codes for CASSTGTMDNQPQHF.

This clone showed up just a few times. This rearrangement joins TRBV5-1 to TRBJ2-2; the D gene is possibly TRBD2 (5 bases). The CDR3 runs 14 residues. Germline V gene lookup returns CDR1 SGHRS and CDR2 YFSETQ. V was shortened by 2 bases and J by 5 bases, with 10 bases between the two germline ends. In DNA form, the CDR3 reads TGCGCCAGCAGCTTCGGAACGGGGACCGGGGAGCTGTTTTTT. Protein product: CASSFGTGTGELFF.

This chain joins TRBV11-2 and TRBJ2-7; TRBD1 agrees at 9 bases. Germline lookup yields CDR1 SGHAT and CDR2 FQNNGV. This CDR3 has 15 amino acids. The V and J ends lost 0 bases and 1 base, in that order; junction bases with no gene match: 1. The CDR3 sequence: CASSLDGQGSYEQYF. CDR3 nucleotide sequence: TGTGCCAGCAGCTTAGATGGACAGGGGTCCTACGAGCAGTACTTC.

This clone has just one count. The chain recombines TRBV7-9 with TRBJ1-6; D might be TRBD1 (5 bases). The CDR3 is 14 amino acids. V lost 6 bases to trimming and J lost 10 bases, with 16 bases between them. Germline CDR1 is SEHNR and CDR2 is FQNEAQ (reference sequence). Here the CDR3 DNA reads TGTGCCAGCAGTCGCACAGGTGGAAGCTCACCCCTCCACTTT. Its protein is CASSRTGGSSPLHF. The full variable domain, rest sourced from reference TRBV7-9 and TRBJ1-6, is DTGVSQNPRHKITKRGQNVTFRCDPISEHNRLYWYRQTLGQGPEFLTYFQNEAQLEKSRLLSDRFSAERPKGSFSTLEIQRTEQGDSAMYLCASSRTGGSSPLHFGNGTRLTVT.

This clone was counted ten times or more. V gene TRBV4-2 combines with J gene TRBJ2-7; 7 positions agree with TRBD1. CDR1 LGHNA and CDR2 YNFKEQ come from the germline V gene. The CDR3 sequence is 11 residues long. The CDR3 protein is CPARGNHEQYF. The CDR3 coding sequence is TGTCCGGCCAGGGGGAATCACGAGCAGTACTTC.

Notes on this clone: This sample includes further DNA sequences coding for the same CDR3. The rearrangement joins TRBV5-6 to TRBJ1-2; 12 bases are a match to TRBD1. CDR1 SGHDT and CDR2 YYEEEE come from the germline V gene. The CDR3 consists of 14 residues. J lost 8 bases, V lost 4 bases, and 6 bases had no gene match. The CDR3 reads CASSPGQGARGYTF. In DNA, the CDR3 is TGTGCCAGCAGCCCGGGACAGGGGGCGAGGGGCTACACCTTC.

The chain carries TRBV6-5 and TRBJ2-7; tentatively, D is TRBD1 (6 bases). There are 14 residues in the CDR3. The V gene's germline CDR1 is MNHEY and CDR2 SVGAGI. Trimming cost V 7 bases and J 1 base, with 14 bases left between them. The CDR3 nucleotides are TGTGCCAGCACTCTACAGGGTAAATCCTACGAGCAGTACTTC. Translating gives CASTLQGKSYEQYF.

This clone has only a few counts. This chain joins TRBV7-2 and TRBJ2-3, with 8 bases that match TRBD2. The CDR3 consists of 15 residues. After removal of 0 bases from V and 2 bases from J, the junction contained 1 base not matched to a gene. Germline-derived CDR1 and CDR2 are SGHTA and FQGNSA. The CDR3 DNA reads as TGTGCCAGCAGCTTAGCTAGCGGGGTCACAGATACGCAGTATTTT. Translating it yields CASSLASGVTDTQYF.

This clone turned up a few times. This chain links TRBV15 with TRBJ2-3; maybe TRBD2 (6 bases). The germline gives CDR1 LNHNV, CDR2 YYDKDF (reference sequence). This CDR3 spans 15 amino acids. V lost 7 bases and J lost 2, with 16 bases in between. The CDR3 reads CATNPTSANTDTQYF. CDR3 sequence (DNA): TGTGCCACCAACCCGACTAGTGCAAACACAGATACGCAGTATTTT.

This clone was seen a handful of times. J is TRBJ2-3 and V is TRBV4-1, with 7 bases fitting TRBD2. Germline CDR1 MGHRA, CDR2 YSYEKL. V was pared by 4 bases and J by 1 base, with 8 bases of the junction left unmatched. The CDR3 spans 16 residues. CDR3 sequence (DNA): TGCGCCAGCAGCCGAGCGGGCAGCGGGGGCACAGATACGCAGTATTTT. Protein sequence: CASSRAGSGGTDTQYF.

The CDR3 sequence is CSVTQGYEQYF. The CDR3 DNA is TGCAGTGTTACACAGGGCTACGAGCAGTACTTC. This chain links TRBV20-1 with TRBJ2-7, with D perhaps matching TRBD1 (6 bases). Trimming removed 7 bases from V and 3 bases from J, with 10 bases in between. This CDR3 contains 11 residues. Germline assignment: CDR1 DFQATT and CDR2 SNEGSKA (reference sequence).

The V and J genes are TRBV7-8 and TRBJ2-2; 8 positions agree with TRBD1. From germline, CDR1 is SGHVS and CDR2 FQNEAQ. The ends lost 0 bases at V and 4 bases at J; junction bases unmatched: 4. The CDR3 covers 16 residues. The CDR3 DNA follows: TGTGCCAGCAGCTTAGCGCAGGGGGCGCGCACCGGGGAGCTGTTTTTT. Translating gives CASSLAQGARTGELFF.

This clone has only a few counts. This chain joins TRBV7-3 and TRBJ2-3; the D is unclear. Deletions cut 2 bases from V and 4 bases from J, with 7 bases between. The germline V gene encodes CDR1 SGHTA and CDR2 FQGTGA. CDR3 length: 13 amino acids. The CDR3 DNA sequence: TGTGCCAGCAGCTTACTTTCCGCAGATACGCAGTATTTT. Its protein product is CASSLLSADTQYF.

The chain has TRBV7-2 and TRBJ2-7; 10 nucleotides line up with TRBD2. V was clipped by 5 bases and J by 2 bases; unmatched bases: 6. Germline values: CDR1 SGHTA, CDR2 FQGNSA. This CDR3 contains 15 residues. This CDR3 reads CASSLTSGATYEQYF. For the CDR3, the DNA is TGTGCCAGCAGCCTAACTAGCGGGGCCACCTACGAGCAGTACTTC.

This clone has only a few counts. The chain has TRBV5-1 and TRBJ1-4; D remains unclear. The germline V gene has CDR1 SGHRS and CDR2 YFSETQ. The CDR3 spans 15 residues. Trimming took 5 bases from V and 0 from J, leaving 11 bases between them. The DNA for the CDR3 is TGCGCCAGCAGGTTTACAGTTGCAACTAATGAAAAACTGTTTTTT. The encoded protein is CASRFTVATNEKLFF.

This clone was found many times. The V gene is TRBV30, the J gene TRBJ2-4; perhaps TRBD1 as D (5 bases). Germline V gene sequence: CDR1 GTSNPN, CDR2 SVGIG (reference sequence). V lost 0 bases and J lost 0, with 6 bases in between. The CDR3 has 14 residues. CDR3 bases: TGTGCCTGGAGTGTGGGGCTAGCCAAAAACATTCAGTACTTC. Protein product: CAWSVGLAKNIQYF.

This clone was counted a few times. The V call is TRBV5-1, the J call TRBJ2-1; D might be TRBD2 (5 bases). The CDR3 contains 13 residues. The germline V gene has CDR1 SGHRS and CDR2 YFSETQ. The germline V and J ends were trimmed by 5 bases and 7 bases, with 13 bases remaining between them. In DNA form, the CDR3 reads TGCGCCAGCAGAATATCGGGGTTAAATGAGCAGTTCTTC. Protein: CASRISGLNEQFF.

This clone has just a few counts. V is TRBV4-3 and J is TRBJ1-6, with 9 bases matching TRBD1. Germline lookup yields CDR1 LGHNA and CDR2 YSLEER. This CDR3 is 16 amino acids long. V dropped 1 base and J dropped 8; count of bases not matched to a gene: 6. As DNA, the CDR3 is TGCGCCAGCAGCCAAGGGAGGGACAGGGTAGATTCACCCCTCCACTTT. It translates to CASSQGRDRVDSPLHF.

The V call is TRBV6-6, the J call TRBJ2-7; D is undetermined. This CDR3 is 16 amino acids long. Germline V gene data show CDR1 as MNHNY and CDR2 as SVGAGI (reference sequence). The V end was cut by 0 bases, the J end by 2 bases, with 14 bases between. The DNA for the CDR3 is TGTGCCAGCAGTTACTCGGGCACCAATAGAGCCTACGAGCAGTACTTC. Translation gives CASSYSGTNRAYEQYF.